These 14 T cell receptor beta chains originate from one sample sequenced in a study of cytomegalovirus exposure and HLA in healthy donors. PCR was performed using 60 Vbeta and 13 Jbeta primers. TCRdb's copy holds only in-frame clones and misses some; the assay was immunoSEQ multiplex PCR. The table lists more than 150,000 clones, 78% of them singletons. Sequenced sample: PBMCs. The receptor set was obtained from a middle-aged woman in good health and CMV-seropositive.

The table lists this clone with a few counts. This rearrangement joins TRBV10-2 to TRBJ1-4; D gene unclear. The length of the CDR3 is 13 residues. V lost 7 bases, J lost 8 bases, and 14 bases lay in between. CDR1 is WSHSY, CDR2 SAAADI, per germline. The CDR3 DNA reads TGCGCCAGCATGTCGGGGAGGGCGGAAAAACTGTTTTTT. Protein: CASMSGRAEKLFF.

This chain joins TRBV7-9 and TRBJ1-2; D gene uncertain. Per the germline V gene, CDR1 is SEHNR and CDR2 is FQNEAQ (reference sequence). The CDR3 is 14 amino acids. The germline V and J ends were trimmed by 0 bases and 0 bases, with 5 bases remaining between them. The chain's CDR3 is CASSLAPSNYGYTF. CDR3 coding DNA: TGTGCCAGCAGCTTAGCCCCATCTAACTATGGCTACACCTTC. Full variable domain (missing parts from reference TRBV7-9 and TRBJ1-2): DTGVSQNPRHKITKRGQNVTFRCDPISEHNRLYWYRQTLGQGPEFLTYFQNEAQLEKSRLLSDRFSAERPKGSFSTLEIQRTEQGDSAMYLCASSLAPSNYGYTFGSGTRLTVV.

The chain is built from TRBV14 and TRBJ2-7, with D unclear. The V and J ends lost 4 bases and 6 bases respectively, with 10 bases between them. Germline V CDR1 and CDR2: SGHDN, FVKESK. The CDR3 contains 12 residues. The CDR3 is CASSPLSGEQYF. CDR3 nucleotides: TGTGCCAGCAGCCCCCTCAGTGGCGAGCAGTACTTC.

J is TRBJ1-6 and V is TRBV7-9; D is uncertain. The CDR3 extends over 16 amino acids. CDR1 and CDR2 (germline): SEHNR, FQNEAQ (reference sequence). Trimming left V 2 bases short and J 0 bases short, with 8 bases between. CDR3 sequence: CASSLNLGSYNSPLHF. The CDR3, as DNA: TGTGCCAGCAGCTTAAATCTCGGCTCCTATAATTCACCCCTCCACTTT.

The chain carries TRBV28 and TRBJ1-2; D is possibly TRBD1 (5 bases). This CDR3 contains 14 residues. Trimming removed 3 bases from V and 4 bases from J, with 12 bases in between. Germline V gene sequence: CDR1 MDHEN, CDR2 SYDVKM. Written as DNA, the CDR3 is TGTGCCAGCAGTTTTAATCTCGGGGGCTATGGCTACACCTTC. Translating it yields CASSFNLGGYGYTF.

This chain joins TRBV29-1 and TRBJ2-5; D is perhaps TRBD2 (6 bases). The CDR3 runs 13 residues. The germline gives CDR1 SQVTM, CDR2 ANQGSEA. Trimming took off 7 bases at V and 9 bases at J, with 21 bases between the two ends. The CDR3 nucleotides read TGCAGCGCGGAAGCTAGGGGCGGCGGGGCCCAGTACTTC. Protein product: CSAEARGGGAQYF.

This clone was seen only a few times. The CDR3 DNA reads TGTGCCAGCAGTTCCGGAGATTTCTATGGCTACACCTTC. Protein sequence: CASSSGDFYGYTF. The genes are TRBV6-5 and TRBJ1-2; D gene uncertain. The CDR3 loop spans 13 amino acids. Looked up from germline, CDR1 is MNHEY and CDR2 is SVGAGI. Trimming took off 4 bases at V and 4 bases at J, with 10 bases between the two ends.

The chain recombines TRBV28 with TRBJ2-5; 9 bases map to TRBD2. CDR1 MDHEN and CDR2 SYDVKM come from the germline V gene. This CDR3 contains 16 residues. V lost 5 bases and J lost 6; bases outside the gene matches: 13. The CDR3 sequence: CASSLTRAGGLKTQYF. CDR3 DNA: TGTGCCAGCAGTCTCACTCGGGCGGGGGGGCTGAAGACCCAGTACTTC. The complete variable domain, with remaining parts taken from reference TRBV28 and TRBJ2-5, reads DVKVTQSSRYLVKRTGEKVFLECVQDMDHENMFWYRQDPGLGLRLIYFSYDVKMKEKGDIPEGYSVSREKKERFSLILESASTNQTSMYLCASSLTRAGGLKTQYFGPGTRLLVL.

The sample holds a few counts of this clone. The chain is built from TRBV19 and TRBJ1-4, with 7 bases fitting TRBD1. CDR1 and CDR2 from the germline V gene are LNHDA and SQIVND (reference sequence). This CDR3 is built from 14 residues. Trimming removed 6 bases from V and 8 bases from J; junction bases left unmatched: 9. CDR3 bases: TGTGCCAGTAGGAAGACAGGGTCGTTGGAAAAACTGTTTTTT. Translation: CASRKTGSLEKLFF.

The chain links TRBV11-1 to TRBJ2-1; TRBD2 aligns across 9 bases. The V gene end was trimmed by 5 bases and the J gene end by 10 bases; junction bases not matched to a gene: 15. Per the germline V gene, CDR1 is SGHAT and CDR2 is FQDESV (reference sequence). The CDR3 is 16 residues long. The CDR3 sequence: CASSTYTGTSLGEQFF. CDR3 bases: TGTGCCAGCAGCACATACACCGGGACTAGCCTAGGCGAGCAGTTCTTC.

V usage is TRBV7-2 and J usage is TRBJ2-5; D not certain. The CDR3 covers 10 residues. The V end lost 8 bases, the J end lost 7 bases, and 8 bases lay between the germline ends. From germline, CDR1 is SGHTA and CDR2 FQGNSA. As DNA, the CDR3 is TGTGCCAGCGGTCACGGGACCCAGTACTTC. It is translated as CASGHGTQYF.

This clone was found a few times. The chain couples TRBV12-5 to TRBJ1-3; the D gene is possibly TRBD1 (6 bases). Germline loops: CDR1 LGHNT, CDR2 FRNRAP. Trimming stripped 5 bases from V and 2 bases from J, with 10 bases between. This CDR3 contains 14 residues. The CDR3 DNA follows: TGTGCTAGTGGTCCCGGACAGCCTGGAAACACCATATATTTT. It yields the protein CASGPGQPGNTIYF.

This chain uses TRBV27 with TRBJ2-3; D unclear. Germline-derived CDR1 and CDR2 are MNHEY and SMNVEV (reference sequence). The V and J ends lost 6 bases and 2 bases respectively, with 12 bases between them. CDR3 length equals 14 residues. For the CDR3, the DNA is TGTGCCAGCAGATCGAGCCTAATCACAGATACGCAGTATTTT. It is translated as CASRSSLITDTQYF.

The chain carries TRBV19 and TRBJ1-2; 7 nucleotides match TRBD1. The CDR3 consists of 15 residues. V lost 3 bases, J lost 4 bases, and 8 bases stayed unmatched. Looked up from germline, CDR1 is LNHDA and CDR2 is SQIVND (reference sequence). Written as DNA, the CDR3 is TGTGCCAGTAGTATTAGTTCCGGACAGGTCTATGGCTACACCTTC. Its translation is CASSISSGQVYGYTF.